The clone carrying this TCR beta chain was picked up a small number of times. The antigen remains unidentified. This record comes from a study of human T cells and chemical hapten exposure. Study results and caveats: With patch test score, the counts of PT1 expanded TCRs showed a positive correlation.

TCRdb reanalysed the RACE reads using MiXCR and keeps one entry per CDR3 protein. The data hold 40,000 or so distinct CDR3 sequences, with about 10% observed a single time. The CDR3 extends over 15 amino acids. Trimming shortened V by 1 base and J by 5 bases, and 11 bases separated the two germline ends. Germline assignment: CDR1 MRHNA and CDR2 SNTAGT. The time point denotes: pre-sensitization, week 0. Documented treatment: therapeutic diphenylcyclopropenone sensitization with weekly scalp DPC. The receptor comes from a man between 25 and 39 years old with alopecia areata. Some clones in this sample may be carry-over from other donors' samples. The sample was whole blood, taken in connection with sensitization to the hapten diphenylcyclopropenone (DPC). The rearrangement joins TRBV6-4 to TRBJ2-2; a weak D match, TRBD1 (5 bases). CDR3 DNA: TGTGCCAGCAGTGACTACGCAGGGAATACCGGGGAGCTGTTTTTT. Protein product: CASSDYAGNTGELFF.